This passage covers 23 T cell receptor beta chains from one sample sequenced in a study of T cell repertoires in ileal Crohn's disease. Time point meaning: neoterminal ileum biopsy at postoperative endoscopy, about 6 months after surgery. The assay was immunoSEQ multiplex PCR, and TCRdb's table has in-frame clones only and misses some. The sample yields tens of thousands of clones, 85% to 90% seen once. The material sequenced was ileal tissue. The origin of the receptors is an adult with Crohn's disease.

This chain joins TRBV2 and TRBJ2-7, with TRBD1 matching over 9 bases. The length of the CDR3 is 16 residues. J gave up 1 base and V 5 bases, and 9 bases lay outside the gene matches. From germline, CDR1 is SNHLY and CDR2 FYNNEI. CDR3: CASSSLGTGLSYEQYV. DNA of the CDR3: TGTGCCAGCAGTTCCCTCGGGACAGGGCTTTCCTACGAGCAGTACGTC.

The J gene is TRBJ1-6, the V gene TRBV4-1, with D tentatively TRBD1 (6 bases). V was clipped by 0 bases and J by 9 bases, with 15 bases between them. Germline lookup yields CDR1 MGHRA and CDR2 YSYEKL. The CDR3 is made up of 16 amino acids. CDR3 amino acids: CASSQDIGQPFSPLHF. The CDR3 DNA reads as TGCGCCAGCAGCCAAGATATCGGACAGCCTTTTTCACCCCTCCACTTT.

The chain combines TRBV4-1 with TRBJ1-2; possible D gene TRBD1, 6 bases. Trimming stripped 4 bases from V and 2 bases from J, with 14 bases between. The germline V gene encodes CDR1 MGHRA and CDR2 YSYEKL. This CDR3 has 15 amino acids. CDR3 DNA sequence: TGCGCCAGCAGCCCTATGGGGGGGGCAAACTATGGCTACACCTTC. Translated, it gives CASSPMGGANYGYTF.

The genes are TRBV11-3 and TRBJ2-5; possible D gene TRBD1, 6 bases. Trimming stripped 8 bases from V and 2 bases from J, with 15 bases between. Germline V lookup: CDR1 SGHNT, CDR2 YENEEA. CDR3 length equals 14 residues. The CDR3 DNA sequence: TGTGCCAGCGTCTTTGGAGGACAGCAAGAGACCCAGTACTTC. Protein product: CASVFGGQQETQYF.

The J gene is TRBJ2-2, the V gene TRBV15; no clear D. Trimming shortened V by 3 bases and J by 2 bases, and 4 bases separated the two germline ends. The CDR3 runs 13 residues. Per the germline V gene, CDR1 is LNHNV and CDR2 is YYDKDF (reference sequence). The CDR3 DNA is TGTGCCACCAGCAGCATTAACACCGGGGAGCTGTTTTTT. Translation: CATSSINTGELFF.

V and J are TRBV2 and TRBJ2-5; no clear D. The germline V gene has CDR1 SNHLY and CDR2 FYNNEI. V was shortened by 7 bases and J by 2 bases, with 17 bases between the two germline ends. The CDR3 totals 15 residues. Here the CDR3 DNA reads TGTGCCAGCATTCCGAGAACAGAAACACAAGAGACCCAGTACTTC. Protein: CASIPRTETQETQYF.

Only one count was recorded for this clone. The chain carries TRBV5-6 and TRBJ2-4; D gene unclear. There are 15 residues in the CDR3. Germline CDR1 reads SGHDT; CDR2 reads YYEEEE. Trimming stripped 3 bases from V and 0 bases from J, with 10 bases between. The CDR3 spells CASSSPFLAKNIQYF. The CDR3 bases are TGTGCCAGCAGCTCTCCCTTCCTAGCCAAAAACATTCAGTACTTC.

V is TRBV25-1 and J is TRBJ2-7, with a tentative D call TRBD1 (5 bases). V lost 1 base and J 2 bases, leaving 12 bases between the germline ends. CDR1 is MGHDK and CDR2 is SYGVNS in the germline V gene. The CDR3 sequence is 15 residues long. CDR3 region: CASSEFTAGTYEQYF. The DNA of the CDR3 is TGTGCCAGCAGTGAATTTACGGCAGGGACCTACGAGCAGTACTTC.

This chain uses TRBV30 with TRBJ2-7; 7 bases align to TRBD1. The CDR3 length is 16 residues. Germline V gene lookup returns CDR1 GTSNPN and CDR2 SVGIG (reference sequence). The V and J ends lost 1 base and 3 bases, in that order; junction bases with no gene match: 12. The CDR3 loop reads CAWSGNPGTARYEQYF. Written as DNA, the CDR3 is TGTGCCTGGAGTGGGAATCCGGGGACAGCCCGCTACGAGCAGTACTTC.

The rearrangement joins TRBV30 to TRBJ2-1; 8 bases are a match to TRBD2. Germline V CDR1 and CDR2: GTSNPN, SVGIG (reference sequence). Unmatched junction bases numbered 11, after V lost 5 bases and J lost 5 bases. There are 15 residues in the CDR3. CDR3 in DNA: TGTGCCTGGGGACCGGGGGGGCTGCGAGACAATGAGCAGTTCTTC. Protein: CAWGPGGLRDNEQFF.

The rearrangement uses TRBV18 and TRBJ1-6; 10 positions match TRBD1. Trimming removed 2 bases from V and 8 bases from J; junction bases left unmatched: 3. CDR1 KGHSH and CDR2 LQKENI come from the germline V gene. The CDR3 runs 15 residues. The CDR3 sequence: CASSPTTGGYSPLHF. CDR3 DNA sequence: TGTGCCAGCTCACCAACGACAGGGGGCTATTCACCCCTCCACTTT.

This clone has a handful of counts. The CDR3 region is CASSPGLTHYGYTF. DNA for the CDR3: TGTGCCAGCAGTCCGGGACTCACACACTATGGCTACACCTTC. This chain connects TRBV28 to TRBJ1-2, with D tentatively TRBD1 (5 bases). This CDR3 region has 14 residues. Germline loops: CDR1 MDHEN, CDR2 SYDVKM. V was cut by 5 bases and J by 3 bases, with 13 bases left in between.

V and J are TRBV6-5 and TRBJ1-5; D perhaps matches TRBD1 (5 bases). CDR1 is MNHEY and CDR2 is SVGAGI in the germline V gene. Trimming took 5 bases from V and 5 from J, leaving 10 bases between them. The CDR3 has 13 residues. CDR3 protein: CASSPGFYQPQHF. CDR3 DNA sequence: TGTGCCAGCAGTCCAGGGTTTTATCAGCCCCAGCATTTT.

The CDR3 spells CSVQGVYTGELFF. CDR3 DNA: TGCAGCGTCCAGGGGGTGTACACCGGGGAGCTGTTTTTT. The chain couples TRBV29-1 to TRBJ2-2, with 7 bases fitting TRBD1. The CDR3 spans 13 residues. Germline trimming cut 6 bases from V and 3 bases from J; bases unmatched to any gene: 4. Germline assignment: CDR1 SQVTM and CDR2 ANQGSEA.

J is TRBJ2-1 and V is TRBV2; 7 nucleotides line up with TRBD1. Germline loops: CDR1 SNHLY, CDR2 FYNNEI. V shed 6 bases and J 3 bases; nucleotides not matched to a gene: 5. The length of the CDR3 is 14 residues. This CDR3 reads CASSINRGYNEQFF. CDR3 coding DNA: TGTGCCAGCAGCATAAACAGGGGCTACAATGAGCAGTTCTTC.

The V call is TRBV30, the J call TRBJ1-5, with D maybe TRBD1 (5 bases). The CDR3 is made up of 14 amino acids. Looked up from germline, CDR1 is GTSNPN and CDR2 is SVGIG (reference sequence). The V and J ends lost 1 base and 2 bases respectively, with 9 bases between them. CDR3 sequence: CAWSGGGGNQPQHF. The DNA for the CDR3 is TGTGCCTGGAGTGGGGGGGGAGGCAATCAGCCCCAGCATTTT.

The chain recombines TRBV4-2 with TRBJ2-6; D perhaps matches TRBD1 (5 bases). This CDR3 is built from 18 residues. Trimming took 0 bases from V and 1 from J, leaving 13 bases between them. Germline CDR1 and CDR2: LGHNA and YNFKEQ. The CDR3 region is CASSQEGPRVSGANVLTF. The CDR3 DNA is TGTGCCAGCAGCCAAGAGGGTCCCAGGGTTTCTGGGGCCAACGTCCTGACTTTC.

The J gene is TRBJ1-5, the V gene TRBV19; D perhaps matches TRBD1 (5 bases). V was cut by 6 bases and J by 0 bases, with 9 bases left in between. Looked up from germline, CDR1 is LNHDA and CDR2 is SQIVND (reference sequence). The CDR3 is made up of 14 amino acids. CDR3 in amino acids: CASRTDYSNQPQHF. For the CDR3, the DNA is TGTGCCAGTAGGACAGATTATAGCAATCAGCCCCAGCATTTT.

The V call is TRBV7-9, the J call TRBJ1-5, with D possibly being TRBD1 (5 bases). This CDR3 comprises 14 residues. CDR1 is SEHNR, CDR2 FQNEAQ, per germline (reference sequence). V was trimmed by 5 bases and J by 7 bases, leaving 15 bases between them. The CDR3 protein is CASSEMGGRQPQHF. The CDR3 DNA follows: TGTGCCAGCAGCGAGATGGGGGGTCGGCAGCCCCAGCATTTT. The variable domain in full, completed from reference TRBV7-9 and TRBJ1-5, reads DTGVSQNPRHKITKRGQNVTFRCDPISEHNRLYWYRQTLGQGPEFLTYFQNEAQLEKSRLLSDRFSAERPKGSFSTLEIQRTEQGDSAMYLCASSEMGGRQPQHFGDGTRLSIL.

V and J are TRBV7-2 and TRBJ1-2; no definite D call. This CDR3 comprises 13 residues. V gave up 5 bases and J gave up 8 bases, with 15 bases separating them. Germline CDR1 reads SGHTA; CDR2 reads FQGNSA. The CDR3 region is CASSPRRFSGYTF. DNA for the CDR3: TGTGCCAGCAGCCCCCGCCGGTTTTCAGGCTACACCTTC.

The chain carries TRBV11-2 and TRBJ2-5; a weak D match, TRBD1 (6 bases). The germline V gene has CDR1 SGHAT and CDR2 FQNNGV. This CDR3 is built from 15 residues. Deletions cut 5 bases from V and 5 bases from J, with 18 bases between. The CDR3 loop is CASSPDRTGFETQYF. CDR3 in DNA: TGTGCCAGCAGCCCCGACAGGACCGGTTTTGAGACCCAGTACTTC.

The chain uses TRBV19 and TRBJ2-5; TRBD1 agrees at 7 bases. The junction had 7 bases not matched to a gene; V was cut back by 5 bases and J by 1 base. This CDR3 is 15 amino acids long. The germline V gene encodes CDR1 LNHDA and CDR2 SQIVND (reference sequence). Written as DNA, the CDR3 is TGTGCCAGTAGTCAATGGGACAGCAGCCAAGAGACCCAGTACTTC. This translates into CASSQWDSSQETQYF.

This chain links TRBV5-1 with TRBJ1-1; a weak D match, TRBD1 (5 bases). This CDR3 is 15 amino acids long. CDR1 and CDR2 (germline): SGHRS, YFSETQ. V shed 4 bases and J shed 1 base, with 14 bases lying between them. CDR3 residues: CASSHKRGANTEAFF. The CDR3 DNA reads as TGCGCCAGCAGCCACAAGCGGGGCGCGAACACTGAAGCTTTCTTT.